This is a list of T cell receptor beta chains from one sample in a study of cytomegalovirus exposure and HLA in healthy donors. Assay used: immunoSEQ multiplex PCR; TCRdb lists only in-frame clones, some missing. The sample gives 70,000 to 75,000 clones, 94% of which show up once; 1.5% to 2% is in the top ten. Sequencing was performed on PBMCs. Every receptor here comes from a woman aged 18-29 years in good health and CMV-seropositive. CDR3s include the opening cysteine and the closing phenylalanine or tryptophan. A D gene is named only where the DNA matches it firmly. The size entry is marked missing in some rows and otherwise reads once, few, many or a size class.

.	TRBV30	TRBJ2-3	TRBD1	CAWSVGQGGTDTQYF	TGTGCCTGGAGCGTGGGACAGGGAGGCACAGATACGCAGTATTTT
.	TRBV2	TRBJ2-1	TRBD1	CASSADGQGGYNEQFF	TGTGCCAGCAGTGCCGACGGACAGGGAGGCTACAATGAGCAGTTCTTC
.	TRBV7-2	TRBJ2-7	.	CASSLPGSSSYEQYF	TGTGCCAGCAGCTTACCAGGGTCCAGCTCCTACGAGCAGTACTTC
.	TRBV7-3	TRBJ1-1	TRBD1	CASSAGQGEAFF	TGTGCCAGCAGCGCAGGACAGGGAGAAGCTTTCTTT
.	TRBV14	TRBJ1-2	TRBD1	CASSQDRGTYGYTF	TGTGCCAGCAGCCAAGACAGGGGGACCTATGGCTACACCTTC
.	TRBV6-6	TRBJ2-3	.	CASSYGVGGGTDTQYF	TGTGCCAGCAGTTATGGGGTAGGCGGGGGCACAGATACGCAGTATTTT
.	TRBV7-2	TRBJ1-6	.	CASNPDSRGSPLHF	TGTGCCAGCAACCCGGACTCCCGGGGTTCACCCCTCCACTTT
.	TRBV19	TRBJ1-4	.	CASSIGAQVGAEKLFF	TGTGCCAGTAGTATTGGGGCTCAGGTGGGGGCCGAAAAACTGTTTTTT
once	TRBV6-5	TRBJ2-2	.	CASSYYSSNTGELFF	TGTGCCAGCAGTTACTATAGCTCGAACACCGGGGAGCTGTTTTTT
.	TRBV11-2	TRBJ2-3	.	CASSFSAGKDTDTQYF	TGTGCCAGCAGCTTCTCGGCGGGGAAGGACACAGATACGCAGTATTTT
.	TRBV2	TRBJ2-1	TRBD2	CASSMGLRRYNEQFF	TGTGCCAGCAGTATGGGACTACGTCGCTACAATGAGCAGTTCTTC
.	TRBV30	TRBJ1-1	.	CVGGGNTEAFF	TGTGTCGGAGGTGGGAACACTGAAGCTTTCTTT
once	TRBV7-2	TRBJ2-1	.	CASTFRGSYNEQFF	TGTGCCAGCACCTTCCGCGGGTCGTACAATGAGCAGTTCTTC
.	TRBV7-2	TRBJ2-7	.	CASSLGRADYEQYF	TGTGCCAGCAGCTTAGGCAGGGCGGACTACGAGCAGTACTTC
.	TRBV6-4	TRBJ2-3	TRBD2	CASKGGGAPGTQYF	TGTGCCAGCAAGGGCGGGGGGGCTCCCGGTACGCAGTATTTT
.	TRBV4-1	TRBJ1-1	TRBD1	CASSQEKTGTEAFF	TGCGCCAGCAGCCAAGAGAAGACAGGGACTGAAGCTTTCTTT
.	TRBV7-3	TRBJ2-1	.	CASSQGPSQDNEQFF	TGTGCCAGCAGCCAAGGGCCTAGCCAAGACAATGAGCAGTTCTTC
once	TRBV2	TRBJ2-4	TRBD2	CASSSGLAGGSKNIQYF	TGTGCCAGCAGTTCGGGACTAGCGGGAGGTTCGAAAAACATTCAGTACTTC
.	TRBV11-2	TRBJ2-5	TRBD1	CASSSTGGWETQYF	TGTGCCAGCAGCTCTACAGGGGGGTGGGAGACCCAGTACTTC
.	TRBV13	TRBJ2-7	.	CASSLVREEQYF	TGTGCCAGCAGCTTAGTACGGGAAGAGCAGTACTTC
.	TRBV7-7	TRBJ2-3	.	CASSLGAGPITDTQYF	TGTGCCAGCAGCTTAGGTGCGGGTCCTATCACAGATACGCAGTATTTT
.	TRBV14	TRBJ2-7	TRBD2	CASSPTSPLPNEQYF	TGTGCCAGCAGCCCGACTAGCCCCTTACCTAACGAGCAGTACTTC
.	TRBV28	TRBJ2-5	.	CASSWRSTTETQYF	TGTGCCAGCAGTTGGCGGAGTACAACGGAGACCCAGTACTTC
.	TRBV2	TRBJ1-1	.	CASNREGWRNTEAFF	TGTGCCAGCAACAGGGAGGGTTGGAGGAACACTGAAGCTTTCTTT
.	TRBV9	TRBJ1-6	TRBD1	CASSVGQAGGNSPLHF	TGTGCCAGCAGCGTTGGACAGGCCGGGGGCAATTCACCCCTCCACTTT
.	TRBV19	TRBJ1-1	.	CASSIFGREKTEAFF	TGTGCCAGTAGTATATTTGGCAGGGAAAAGACTGAAGCTTTCTTT
.	TRBV27	TRBJ2-5	.	CASSLSGGLGETQYF	TGTGCCAGCAGTTTATCGGGCGGGCTTGGGGAGACCCAGTACTTC
few	TRBV2	TRBJ2-7	.	CASDNLYEQYF	TGTGCATCCGACAACCTCTACGAGCAGTACTTC
.	TRBV7-9	TRBJ2-1	TRBD2	CASTRRGADNEQFF	TGTGCCAGCACTCGGCGGGGGGCGGACAATGAGCAGTTCTTC